One sample yielded the 19 T cell receptor beta chains listed below, sequenced in a study of shared clonotypes between healthy human individuals. Only in-frame clones appear in the TCRdb table, and some are missing; sequencing was by immunoSEQ multiplex PCR. The repertoire holds approximately 1.4 million clones, with 95% to 99% as singletons. The sequenced sample consisted of naive CD4+ T cells sorted from blood. Subset defined: CD45RA+ positively selected. These receptor sequences come from a man between 25 and 39 years old in good health.

This chain joins TRBV7-8 and TRBJ2-7; 10 bases fit TRBD2. Germline CDR1 reads SGHVS; CDR2 reads FQNEAQ. The CDR3 length is 16 residues. With 6 bases clipped from V and 0 bases from J, the junction kept 8 bases outside the gene matches. DNA for the CDR3: TGTGCCAGCAGGCCCGGGACTAGCGCCATCTCCTACGAGCAGTACTTC. As protein: CASRPGTSAISYEQYF.

The genes are TRBV15 and TRBJ1-1; the D gene is possibly TRBD1 (6 bases). The CDR3 length is 16 residues. The germline V gene has CDR1 LNHNV and CDR2 YYDKDF (reference sequence). V was trimmed by 0 bases and J by 4 bases, leaving 15 bases between them. CDR3 sequence: CATSRDLGQRTTEAFF. The CDR3 DNA is TGTGCCACCAGCAGAGATCTCGGACAGAGGACCACTGAAGCTTTCTTT.

The chain is built from TRBV5-4 and TRBJ2-7; 12 positions match TRBD1. V lost 4 bases and J lost 9; bases outside the gene matches: 5. There are 13 residues in the CDR3. The germline V gene encodes CDR1 SGHNT and CDR2 YYREEE (reference sequence). The CDR3 is CASSRDRGQGQYF. The CDR3, as DNA: TGTGCCAGCAGCCGGGACAGGGGGCAGGGGCAGTACTTC.

This chain connects TRBV11-2 to TRBJ1-2; D is unclear. This CDR3 contains 12 residues. V was cut by 4 bases and J by 5 bases, with 8 bases left in between. Looked up from germline, CDR1 is SGHAT and CDR2 is FQNNGV. The CDR3 region has the DNA TGTGCCAGCAGCTCCGCCCAATATGGCTACACCTTC. Residues: CASSSAQYGYTF.

The gene calls are TRBV25-1 and TRBJ2-5; 8 nucleotides match TRBD2. Unmatched junction bases numbered 4, after V lost 3 bases and J lost 4 bases. The germline V gene encodes CDR1 MGHDK and CDR2 SYGVNS. The CDR3 spans 14 residues. The CDR3 loop reads CASSDRLAGETQYF. For the CDR3, the DNA is TGTGCCAGCAGTGACAGGCTAGCGGGAGAGACCCAGTACTTC.

The chain carries TRBV10-2 and TRBJ2-7; 8 nucleotides agree with TRBD1. With 6 bases clipped from V and 6 bases from J, the junction kept 7 bases outside the gene matches. CDR1 and CDR2 (germline): WSHSY, SAAADI. The CDR3 runs 13 residues. The CDR3 DNA reads as TGCGCCAGCAGACAGGGGGTCTCTGGCGAGCAGTACTTC. Its translation: CASRQGVSGEQYF.

The chain is built from TRBV7-2 and TRBJ1-5, with D perhaps matching TRBD1 (6 bases). Germline CDR1 reads SGHTA; CDR2 reads FQGNSA. CDR3 length equals 16 residues. Trimming took 1 base from V and 7 from J, leaving 17 bases between them. CDR3 region: CASSLEPARGNQPQHF. Written as DNA, the CDR3 is TGTGCCAGCAGCTTAGAACCGGCGAGGGGGAACCAGCCCCAGCATTTT.

This chain uses TRBV18 with TRBJ1-1, with TRBD1 as a possible D gene (5 bases). The CDR3 totals 18 residues. Trimming removed 2 bases at V and 5 bases at J, with 24 bases between. Germline loops: CDR1 KGHSH, CDR2 LQKENI. The CDR3 loop reads CASSPNSPYGGGRTEAFF. CDR3 coding DNA: TGTGCCAGCTCACCAAATAGCCCATATGGGGGTGGAAGGACTGAAGCTTTCTTT. The full variable domain, with the rest looked up from reference TRBV18 and TRBJ1-1, is NAGVMQNPRHLVRRRGQEARLRCSPMKGHSHVYWYRQLPEEGLKFMVYLQKENIIDESGMPKERFSAEFPKEGPSILRIQQVVRGDSAAYFCASSPNSPYGGGRTEAFFGQGTRLTVV.

The V and J genes are TRBV7-9 and TRBJ1-2; D ambiguous. Germline V gene lookup returns CDR1 SEHNR and CDR2 FQNEAQ (reference sequence). The CDR3 runs to 11 residues. Trimming removed 0 bases from V and 8 bases from J, with 4 bases in between. In DNA form, the CDR3 reads TGTGCCAGCAGCTTAGCGGAGGGCTACACCTTC. Its protein product is CASSLAEGYTF.

This chain connects TRBV20-1 to TRBJ2-1; D is unresolved. Per the germline V gene, CDR1 is DFQATT and CDR2 is SNEGSKA (reference sequence). This CDR3 contains 11 residues. V shed 6 bases and J shed 4 bases, with 7 bases lying between them. CDR3 residues: CSAPEYNEQFF. CDR3 nucleotides: TGCAGTGCCCCGGAATACAATGAGCAGTTCTTC.

The rearrangement joins TRBV7-3 to TRBJ2-1; TRBD2 agrees at 14 bases. The ends lost 5 bases at V and 4 bases at J; junction bases unmatched: 4. The germline gives CDR1 SGHTA, CDR2 FQGTGA. This CDR3 is 16 amino acids long. This CDR3 reads CASSPGLAGAYNEQFF. The DNA of the CDR3 is TGTGCCAGCAGCCCGGGACTAGCGGGGGCTTACAATGAGCAGTTCTTC.

Details on this clone: The identical CDR3 is also encoded by other nucleotide sequences in the sample. This chain links TRBV28 with TRBJ2-3; 8 bases are a match to TRBD2. The CDR3 length is 15 residues. Germline trimming cut 4 bases from V and 1 base from J; bases unmatched to any gene: 4. Germline CDR1 and CDR2: MDHEN and SYDVKM. Here the CDR3 DNA reads TGTGCCAGCAGTTCAACTAGCGGCCGCACAGATACGCAGTATTTT. It is translated as CASSSTSGRTDTQYF.

V is TRBV11-2 and J is TRBJ1-1; D remains unclear. Trimming pared 5 bases from V and 1 base from J, leaving 8 bases between. Germline V gene lookup returns CDR1 SGHAT and CDR2 FQNNGV. This CDR3 region has 13 residues. The CDR3 DNA reads as TGTGCCAGCAGCAGGGAATGGAACACTGAAGCTTTCTTT. Amino acid sequence: CASSREWNTEAFF. Full variable domain (rest looked up from reference TRBV11-2 and TRBJ1-1): EAGVAQSPRYKIIEKRQSVAFWCNPISGHATLYWYQQILGQGPKLLIQFQNNGVVDDSQLPKDRFSAERLKGVDSTLKIQPAKLEDSAVYLCASSREWNTEAFFGQGTRLTVV.

The sample holds one count of this clone. This sequence joins TRBV5-4 and TRBJ2-2; 10 bases agree with TRBD1. Trimming cost V 5 bases and J 5 bases; bases outside gene matches: 6. This CDR3 has 15 residues. Germline V CDR1 and CDR2: SGHNT, YYREEE (reference sequence). The CDR3 loop is CASRLTGGRTGELFF. CDR3 sequence (DNA): TGTGCCAGCAGGTTGACAGGGGGCCGTACCGGGGAGCTGTTTTTT.

The V call is TRBV11-2, the J call TRBJ1-2, with D unresolved. The CDR3 totals 14 residues. Trimming left V 1 base short and J 6 bases short, with 12 bases between. The germline CDR1 and CDR2 sequences are SGHAT and FQNNGV. The CDR3 region is CASSLGMEIHGYTF. The CDR3 DNA sequence: TGTGCCAGCAGCTTAGGGATGGAGATACATGGCTACACCTTC.

V and J are TRBV2 and TRBJ2-5; D is uncertain. Germline V CDR1 and CDR2: SNHLY, FYNNEI. The CDR3 runs 11 residues. Deletions cut 3 bases from V and 5 bases from J, with 4 bases between. Written as DNA, the CDR3 is TGTGCCAGCAGTGATTCCGAGACCCAGTACTTC. Amino acids: CASSDSETQYF.

The rearrangement links TRBV10-1 to TRBJ2-3; unclear D gene. Trimming removed 3 bases at V and 0 bases at J, with 7 bases between. Looked up from germline, CDR1 is WNHNN and CDR2 is SYGVQD (reference sequence). The CDR3 sequence is 14 residues long. The CDR3 DNA reads TGCGCCAGCAGTGACGGTGCTAGCACAGATACGCAGTATTTT. It yields the protein CASSDGASTDTQYF.

The chain carries TRBV2 and TRBJ2-7, with D tentatively TRBD1 (5 bases). Deletions cut 0 bases from V and 10 bases from J, with 10 bases between. CDR1 and CDR2 from the germline V gene are SNHLY and FYNNEI. CDR3 size: 12 residues. DNA for the CDR3: TGTGCCAGCAGTGAAGCTGCAGGGCCACAGTACTTC. As protein: CASSEAAGPQYF.

This rearrangement joins TRBV4-1 to TRBJ1-5; D unclear. Germline lookup yields CDR1 MGHRA and CDR2 YSYEKL. V shed 0 bases and J shed 3 bases, with 6 bases lying between them. The CDR3 has 14 amino acids. DNA of the CDR3: TGCGCCAGCAGCCAAGACTCAGTCAATCAGCCCCAGCATTTT. Translating gives CASSQDSVNQPQHF.